Many counts were recorded for the clone carrying this T cell receptor (beta chain). RNA transcripts yielded amplified TCR beta CDR3 regions. First-round RT-PCR of the TCR CDR3 relied on the HTBI primer set. TCRdb fed the multiplex PCR reads into MiXCR, producing one record per CDR3 protein. The sample consists of approximately 710,000 distinct CDR3 sequences, approximately 15% of them appearing once. This entry belongs to a study of T cells in Graves' hyperthyroidism and ophthalmopathy. Absence of ophthalmopathy progression within 18 months defined stable Graves' hyperthyroidism. The length of the CDR3 is 12 residues. CDR1 SEHNR and CDR2 FQNEAQ come from the germline V gene (reference sequence). The germline V and J ends were trimmed by 3 bases and 8 bases, with 11 bases remaining between them.

Sequencing input: blood. This rearrangement joins TRBV7-9 to TRBJ2-7, with D unresolved. The receptor was derived from a man over 45 with Graves' hyperthyroidism. CDR3 sequence reads: CASSFYFQQQYF. CDR3 bases: TGTGCCAGCAGCTTCTATTTTCAGCAGCAGTACTTC.